These 23 T cell receptor beta chains were all obtained from the same sample, sequenced in a study of cytomegalovirus exposure and HLA in healthy donors. The PCR had 60 Vbeta and 13 Jbeta primers. Data came from immunoSEQ multiplex PCR; TCRdb stores just in-frame clones and leaves some out. The sample shows 200,000 or so clones, roughly 80% of them seen only once. The sample consisted of PBMCs. Source of these receptors: a woman between 45 and 65 years old in good health and CMV-seropositive.

The gene calls are TRBV5-4 and TRBJ2-1; TRBD2 agrees at 7 bases. This CDR3 is built from 15 residues. Germline lookup yields CDR1 SGHNT and CDR2 YYREEE (reference sequence). V was pared by 0 bases and J by 5 bases, with 5 bases of the junction left unmatched. CDR3 amino acids: CASSLGSGHDNEQFF. The CDR3 DNA sequence: TGTGCCAGCAGCTTGGGTAGCGGGCATGACAATGAGCAGTTCTTC.

V is TRBV5-6 and J is TRBJ1-4, with TRBD1 matching 7 bases. Per the germline V gene, CDR1 is SGHDT and CDR2 is YYEEEE. Germline trimming cut 3 bases from V and 7 bases from J; bases unmatched to any gene: 3. The CDR3 consists of 13 residues. In DNA, the CDR3 is TGTGCCAGCAGCTCCGGGACAGTTGAAAAACTGTTTTTT. Encoded protein: CASSSGTVEKLFF.

This chain joins TRBV28 and TRBJ2-7, with 8 bases matching TRBD2. J was trimmed by 6 bases and V by 6 bases; bases with no gene match: 16. Germline V gene data show CDR1 as MDHEN and CDR2 as SYDVKM. The CDR3 extends over 16 amino acids. CDR3 coding DNA: TGTGCCAGCAGCATCGGAGGGTCGGGAGGGGTCGGCGAGCAGTACTTC. As protein: CASSIGGSGGVGEQYF.

The chain employs TRBV7-9 and TRBJ2-5, with TRBD2 identical over 14 bases. The CDR3 totals 17 residues. Germline CDR1 reads SEHNR; CDR2 reads FQNEAQ (reference sequence). Trimming took 5 bases from V and 0 from J; bases not matched to a gene: 5. CDR3 sequence reads: CASSVTSGGEYQETQYF. The CDR3 bases are TGTGCCAGCAGCGTGACTAGCGGGGGGGAGTACCAAGAGACCCAGTACTTC.

The CDR3 spells CASSGSRGQLQETQYF. The CDR3 DNA is TGTGCCAGCAGCGGTTCGAGGGGGCAGCTACAGGAGACCCAGTACTTC. The gene calls are TRBV7-8 and TRBJ2-5; 7 bases line up with TRBD1. This CDR3 has 16 amino acids. V lost 5 bases and J lost 5; bases outside the gene matches: 14. CDR1 is SGHVS, CDR2 FQNEAQ, per germline.

The chain recombines TRBV11-3 with TRBJ1-3, with a tentative D call TRBD1 (5 bases). The CDR3 runs to 14 residues. The V gene's germline CDR1 is SGHNT and CDR2 YENEEA. Trimming cost V 5 bases and J 1 base, with 9 bases left between them. This chain's CDR3 is CASSLAGSGNTIYF. DNA for the CDR3: TGTGCCAGCAGCCTTGCAGGGTCTGGAAACACCATATATTTT.

CDR3 DNA: TGCGCCAGCAGCCAAGGCCCCGGACAGGGACGGAATGAGCAGTTCTTC. Its protein product is CASSQGPGQGRNEQFF. The chain is built from TRBV4-1 and TRBJ2-1; 8 bases line up with TRBD1. This CDR3 has 16 residues. Trimming at V came to 1 base and at J to 7 bases, leaving 9 bases not matched to a gene. Per the germline V gene, CDR1 is MGHRA and CDR2 is YSYEKL.

This chain uses TRBV19 with TRBJ1-5; 7 nucleotides match TRBD1. CDR1 and CDR2 from the germline V gene are LNHDA and SQIVND (reference sequence). J gave up 2 bases and V 1 base, and 2 bases lay outside the gene matches. The CDR3 is 15 residues long. The CDR3 DNA reads as TGTGCCAGTAGTATAGGAGGACAGGGCAATCAGCCCCAGCATTTT. As protein: CASSIGGQGNQPQHF.

The chain combines TRBV7-9 with TRBJ1-1, with a tentative D call TRBD1 (6 bases). Trimming cost V 6 bases and J 1 base, with 12 bases left between them. Germline V gene data show CDR1 as SEHNR and CDR2 as FQNEAQ (reference sequence). The CDR3 totals 14 residues. This CDR3 is CASRSDRGNTEAFF. CDR3 nucleotide sequence: TGTGCCAGCAGGTCGGACAGAGGGAACACTGAAGCTTTCTTT.

The chain links TRBV7-2 to TRBJ2-1, with D maybe TRBD1 (7 bases). The V gene's germline CDR1 is SGHTA and CDR2 FQGNSA. This CDR3 has 15 amino acids. V was shortened by 5 bases and J by 4 bases, with 15 bases between the two germline ends. The DNA of the CDR3 is TGTGCCAGCAGCCCTAGCGAGGGGGCATACAATGAGCAGTTCTTC. Translated: CASSPSEGAYNEQFF. The full variable domain, its missing parts supplied by reference TRBV7-2 and TRBJ2-1, is GAGVSQSPSNKVTEKGKDVELRCDPISGHTALYWYRQSLGQGLEFLIYFQGNSAPDKSGLPSDRFSAERTGGSVSTLTIQRTQQEDSAVYLCASSPSEGAYNEQFFGPGTRLTVL.

CDR3: CASSPPNRGSEINYGYTF. DNA of the CDR3: TGTGCCAGCTCACCCCCTAACAGGGGAAGTGAGATTAACTATGGCTACACCTTC. The chain has TRBV18 and TRBJ1-2, with TRBD1 identical over 7 bases. The CDR3 loop spans 18 amino acids. The trim removed 3 bases at V and 1 base at J, leaving 14 bases unmatched. Germline CDR1 reads KGHSH; CDR2 reads LQKENI.

The CDR3 coding sequence is TGTGCTAGTGGTTTCGTGGTTGGCGGGACCCCACGGAACGGAGATACGCAGTATTTT. Translation gives CASGFVVGGTPRNGDTQYF. This chain uses TRBV12-5 with TRBJ2-3, with D possibly being TRBD2 (6 bases). The CDR3 has 19 residues. Germline CDR1 LGHNT, CDR2 FRNRAP. Trimming removed 3 bases from V and 5 bases from J, with 27 bases in between.

This clone came up once. The chain employs TRBV28 and TRBJ2-5; D is possibly TRBD2 (5 bases). From germline, CDR1 is MDHEN and CDR2 SYDVKM. The CDR3 covers 16 residues. V lost 3 bases and J 5 bases, leaving 19 bases between the germline ends. The CDR3 DNA reads as TGTGCCAGCAGTTTCCTCCATGCGGAGAGGGCGGAGACCCAGTACTTC. Amino acids: CASSFLHAERAETQYF.

The J gene is TRBJ2-7, the V gene TRBV6-1; possibly TRBD1 for D (7 bases). V was clipped by 6 bases and J by 6 bases, with 15 bases between them. Germline CDR1 reads MNHNS; CDR2 reads SASEGT. The CDR3 extends over 13 amino acids. The CDR3 region has the DNA TGTGCCAGCAGAGACCACAGGGGAGGCGAGCAGTACTTC. It encodes CASRDHRGGEQYF.

This clone was seen more than once but under ten times. The rearrangement uses TRBV28 and TRBJ1-4, with unresolved D. The V end lost 2 bases, the J end lost 5 bases, and 6 bases lay between the germline ends. Germline CDR1 and CDR2: MDHEN and SYDVKM. The CDR3 is 13 amino acids. In DNA, the CDR3 is TGTGCCAGCAGTTTAGCAGGCAATGAAAAACTGTTTTTT. The encoded protein is CASSLAGNEKLFF. The full variable domain, with the rest looked up from reference TRBV28 and TRBJ1-4, is DVKVTQSSRYLVKRTGEKVFLECVQDMDHENMFWYRQDPGLGLRLIYFSYDVKMKEKGDIPEGYSVSREKKERFSLILESASTNQTSMYLCASSLAGNEKLFFGSGTQLSVL.

This clone has a handful of counts. This chain connects TRBV5-1 to TRBJ2-7; 8 bases fit TRBD2. The CDR3 consists of 13 residues. Trimming cost V 4 bases and J 6 bases; bases outside gene matches: 6. The germline V gene has CDR1 SGHRS and CDR2 YFSETQ. The CDR3, as DNA: TGCGCCAGCAGCCGGGGGGGTATTGGCGAGCAGTACTTC. This encodes CASSRGGIGEQYF.

The chain links TRBV6-6 to TRBJ1-1; the match to TRBD1 covers 8 bases. After removal of 7 bases from V and 7 bases from J, the junction contained 2 bases not matched to a gene. CDR3 size: 11 residues. Germline-derived CDR1 and CDR2 are MNHNY and SVGAGI (reference sequence). The CDR3 sequence is CASTGQGEAFF. As DNA, the CDR3 is TGTGCCAGCACCGGACAGGGTGAAGCTTTCTTT.

The chain carries TRBV11-2 and TRBJ2-7, with 10 bases identical to TRBD1. In germline, CDR1 is SGHAT, CDR2 FQNNGV. The junction had 10 bases not matched to a gene; V was cut back by 5 bases and J by 0 bases. The CDR3 is 17 amino acids. CDR3 amino acids: CASSTNGQGGSSYEQYF. As DNA, the CDR3 is TGTGCCAGCAGCACGAATGGACAGGGGGGATCCTCCTACGAGCAGTACTTC.

CDR3 coding DNA: TGTGCCAGCTCAGTAGCTGGAGGGCCGTCAGGGGAGCAGTACTTC. Amino acid sequence: CASSVAGGPSGEQYF. V is TRBV18 and J is TRBJ2-7; possibly TRBD2 for D (6 bases). The CDR3 has 15 residues. V was pared by 5 bases and J by 7 bases, with 21 bases between. Germline CDR1 and CDR2: KGHSH and LQKENI.

The rearrangement links TRBV6-5 to TRBJ2-1; the match to TRBD1 covers 7 bases. V shed 6 bases and J 4 bases; nucleotides not matched to a gene: 6. CDR3 length: 14 residues. From germline, CDR1 is MNHEY and CDR2 SVGAGI. This chain's CDR3 is CASSPGTDYNEQFF. In DNA, the CDR3 is TGTGCCAGCAGCCCCGGGACAGATTACAATGAGCAGTTCTTC.

The rearrangement uses TRBV10-3 and TRBJ2-3; the D gene is possibly TRBD1 (6 bases). Looked up from germline, CDR1 is ENHRY and CDR2 is SYGVKD. The CDR3 sequence is 16 residues long. V lost 3 bases to trimming and J lost 0 bases, with 13 bases between them. The CDR3 loop reads CAISELGGLSTDTQYF. The CDR3 coding sequence is TGTGCCATCAGTGAACTTGGGGGCCTGAGCACAGATACGCAGTATTTT.

The V gene is TRBV10-3, the J gene TRBJ2-6; 8 bases are a match to TRBD1. Germline values: CDR1 ENHRY, CDR2 SYGVKD. There are 17 residues in the CDR3. With 10 bases clipped from V and 2 bases from J, the junction kept 13 bases outside the gene matches. CDR3 sequence (DNA): TGTGCCACCGTGGGACAGGCTCGCTTCGCTGGGGCCAACGTCCTGACTTTC. It specifies CATVGQARFAGANVLTF.

In its sample, this clone was seen once. V and J are TRBV6-5 and TRBJ2-3; 12 bases align to TRBD2. Germline V gene data show CDR1 as MNHEY and CDR2 as SVGAGI. V lost 6 bases, J lost 5 bases, and 0 bases stayed unmatched. The CDR3 loop spans 13 amino acids. CDR3 sequence reads: CASRTSGGDTQYF. The CDR3 DNA sequence: TGTGCCAGCAGGACTAGCGGGGGAGATACGCAGTATTTT.